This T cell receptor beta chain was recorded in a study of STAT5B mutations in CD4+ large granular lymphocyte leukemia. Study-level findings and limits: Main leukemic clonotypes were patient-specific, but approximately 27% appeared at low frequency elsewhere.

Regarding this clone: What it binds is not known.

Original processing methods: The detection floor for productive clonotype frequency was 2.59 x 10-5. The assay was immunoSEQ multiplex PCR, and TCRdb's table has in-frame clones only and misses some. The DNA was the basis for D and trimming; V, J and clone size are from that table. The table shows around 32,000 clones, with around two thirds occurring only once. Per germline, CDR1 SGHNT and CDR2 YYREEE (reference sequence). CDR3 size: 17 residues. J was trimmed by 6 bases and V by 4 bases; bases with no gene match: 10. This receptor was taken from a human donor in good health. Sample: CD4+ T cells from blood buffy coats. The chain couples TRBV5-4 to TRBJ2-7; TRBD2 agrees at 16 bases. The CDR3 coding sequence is TGTGCCAGCAGCCCCGGGACTAGCGGGGGGGCGGGAGTCGAGCAGTACTTC. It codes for CASSPGTSGGAGVEQYF.